Listed below are T cell receptor beta chains from one sample, sequenced in a study of T cells in narcolepsy. Libraries were prepared by immunoSEQ multiplex PCR; TCRdb keeps only in-frame clonotypes and omits some of them. The sample contains about 30,000 clones, about 83% of which appear only once. Sequenced input: CD45RA- memory CD4+ T cells from PBMCs. The source is a human donor with narcolepsy. Each CDR3 is given with its conserved first and last residue.

len	v_gene	CDR3aa
16	TRBV6-6	CASSNLGPSGGVEQYF
16	TRBV12-5	CASGARDASSYNEQFF
14	TRBV2	CASSSDREGEKLFF
13	TRBV19	CASSTSQGGGYTF
14	TRBV6-5	CASSGLAGVGEQYF
13	TRBV6-5	CATLGAGTYEQYF
15	TRBV10-3	CAIRGTSGTQETQYF
12	TRBV19	CASSIGGETQYF
14	TRBV13	CASSLGFITDTQYF
16	TRBV5-4	CASSMGTSGAPYEQYF
12	TRBV11-3	CASSLIPLVQYF
13	TRBV14	CASSQARAETQYF
13	TRBV5-8	CASTSGEKETQYF
15	TRBV5-1	CASSPGQGASQPQHF
14	TRBV9	CASSVAQGIREQFF
14	TRBV19	CASSIFPVGQPQHF
12	TRBV6-5	CASSNRGDGYTF
16	TRBV7-8	CASSLGGGGGIYEQYF
15	TRBV7-2	CASSQGLPSTDTQYF
13	TRBV5-8	CASSPLIGIGYTF
14	TRBV14	CASSPDRWDSPLHF
15	TRBV4-1	CASSNGGFSGSEQFF
13	TRBV7-2	CASSLEVAGELFF
13	TRBV6-6	CASSWDRQSEQYF
15	TRBV5-4	CASSSPDRLNTEAFF
11	TRBV14	CASGLAYEQYF
15	TRBV25-1	CASSSPGQGIVGYTF
14	TRBV18	CASSPDTGYYGYTF
14	TRBV11-1	CASSSETGEETQYF
14	TRBV18	CASSPGPKDLPQHF
15	TRBV4-3	CASSQDWVMENGYTF
14	TRBV18	CASSPRAGYYEQYF
14	TRBV27	CASGTASSGNTIYF
16	TRBV18	CASSRVQLADNQPQHF
13	TRBV7-2	CASSLKLNGPQHF
16	TRBV10-3	CAISESLGGAGTEAFF
13	TRBV28	CASSLLANTEAFF
16	TRBV18	CASSPWAGSSNQPQHF
16	TRBV19	CASSKGLAGDLNEQFF
12	TRBV29-1	CSGGHSAGKGVF
17	TRBV10-1	CASSERTRLQGFLGYTF